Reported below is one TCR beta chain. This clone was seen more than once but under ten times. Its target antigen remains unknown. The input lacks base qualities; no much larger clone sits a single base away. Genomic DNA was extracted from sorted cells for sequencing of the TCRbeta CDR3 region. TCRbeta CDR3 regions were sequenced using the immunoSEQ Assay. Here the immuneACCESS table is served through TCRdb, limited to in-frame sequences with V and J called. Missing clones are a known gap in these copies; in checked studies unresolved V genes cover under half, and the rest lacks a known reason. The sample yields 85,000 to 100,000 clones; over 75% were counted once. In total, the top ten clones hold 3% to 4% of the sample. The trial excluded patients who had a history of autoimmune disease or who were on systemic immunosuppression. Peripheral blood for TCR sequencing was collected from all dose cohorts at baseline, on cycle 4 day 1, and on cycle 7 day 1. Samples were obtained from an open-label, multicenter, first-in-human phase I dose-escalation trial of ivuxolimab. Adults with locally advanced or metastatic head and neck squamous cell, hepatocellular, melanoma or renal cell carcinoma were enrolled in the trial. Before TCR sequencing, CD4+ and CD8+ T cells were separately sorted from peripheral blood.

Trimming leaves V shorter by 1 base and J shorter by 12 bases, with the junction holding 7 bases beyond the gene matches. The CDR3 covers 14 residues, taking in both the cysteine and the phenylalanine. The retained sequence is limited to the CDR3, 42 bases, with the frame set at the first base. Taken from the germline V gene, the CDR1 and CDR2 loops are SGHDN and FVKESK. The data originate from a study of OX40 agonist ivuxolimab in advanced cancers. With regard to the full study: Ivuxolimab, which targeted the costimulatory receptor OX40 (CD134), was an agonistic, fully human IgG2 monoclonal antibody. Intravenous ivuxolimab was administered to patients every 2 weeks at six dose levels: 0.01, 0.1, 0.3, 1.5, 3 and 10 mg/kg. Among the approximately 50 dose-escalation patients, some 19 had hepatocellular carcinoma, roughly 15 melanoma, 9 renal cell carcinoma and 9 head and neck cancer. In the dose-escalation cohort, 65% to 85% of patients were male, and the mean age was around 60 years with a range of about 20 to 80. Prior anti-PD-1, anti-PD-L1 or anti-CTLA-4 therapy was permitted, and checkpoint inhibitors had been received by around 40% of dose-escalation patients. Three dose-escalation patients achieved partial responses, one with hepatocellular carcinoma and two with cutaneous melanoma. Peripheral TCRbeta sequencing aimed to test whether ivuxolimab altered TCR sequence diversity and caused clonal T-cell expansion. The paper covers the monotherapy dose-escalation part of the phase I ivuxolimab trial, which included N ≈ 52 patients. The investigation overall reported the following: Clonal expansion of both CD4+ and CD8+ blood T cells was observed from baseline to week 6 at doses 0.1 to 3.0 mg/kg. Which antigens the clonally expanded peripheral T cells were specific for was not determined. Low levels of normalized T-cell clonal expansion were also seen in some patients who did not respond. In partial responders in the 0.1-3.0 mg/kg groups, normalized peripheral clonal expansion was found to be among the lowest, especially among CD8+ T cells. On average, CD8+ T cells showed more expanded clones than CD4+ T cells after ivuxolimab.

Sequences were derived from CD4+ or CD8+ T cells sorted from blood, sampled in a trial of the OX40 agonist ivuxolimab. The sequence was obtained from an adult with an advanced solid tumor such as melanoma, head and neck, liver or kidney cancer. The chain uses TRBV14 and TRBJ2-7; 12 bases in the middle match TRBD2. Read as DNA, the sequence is TGTGCCAGCAGCCAAGCTAGCGGGAGGGCCTCAGCGTACTTC. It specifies CASSQASGRASAYF.